Described below is a single T cell receptor beta chain sequence and its context. The data were obtained in a study of blood T cell repertoires in COVID-19. The assay was immunoSEQ multiplex PCR, and TCRdb's table has in-frame clones only and misses some. In the table there are roughly 120,000 clones, about 90% of which are singletons. In germline, CDR1 is MNHEY, CDR2 SVGAGI. The CDR3 runs 14 residues. V lost 7 bases, J lost 7 bases, and 17 bases lay in between. This sequence originates from a man in his forties or fifties with COVID-19, enrolled during active disease. The chain uses TRBV6-5 and TRBJ1-5; D is possibly TRBD1 (5 bases). The specimen sequenced was peripheral blood. DNA of the CDR3: TGTGCCAGCAAAACCGACAGCGGGGGGCAGCCCCAGCATTTT. It yields the protein CASKTDSGGQPQHF.